This TCR beta chain was captured by sequencing in a study of blood T cell repertoires in COVID-19. Study background: In each case, the material was cDNA or gDNA derived from T cells, B-cell-depleted T cells, or PBMCs.

The study recruited people aged about 18 to 90 years across some 23 US areas. Donors in Cohort 3 who had recovered were those with two negative PCRs, healthcare professional clearance, or resolution of their symptoms. In the original analysis: Estimation of nucleated cell counts relied on the amplification of reference gene primers. Sequencing was performed with immunoSEQ multiplex PCR; in TCRdb, only in-frame clones are kept and a portion is missing. V, J and clone size were drawn from that table, and D and trimming were deduced from the DNA. The sample has 360,000 or so clones; roughly 89% are singletons. V lost 4 bases and J 4 bases, leaving 23 bases between the germline ends. Germline CDR1 reads MGHRA; CDR2 reads YSYEKL. The CDR3 is made up of 18 amino acids.

This chain uses TRBV4-1 with TRBJ2-1, with D perhaps matching TRBD1 (6 bases). The receptor was derived from a woman aged 25 to 39 who had recovered from COVID-19. Material: PBMCs or T cells enriched from blood (not recorded which). CDR3 protein: CASSPGPGQPYSYNEQFF. The CDR3 nucleotides are TGCGCCAGCAGCCCGGGCCCGGGACAACCATACTCTTACAATGAGCAGTTCTTC.